The following is a T cell receptor (beta chain) sequence with its context. Its antigen is currently unknown. The CDR3 runs 15 residues. Looked up from germline, CDR1 is DFQATT and CDR2 is SNEGSKA (reference sequence). The data were obtained in a study of monozygotic twins with inflammatory bowel disease. Notes on the study in general: Differing immunosuppressive treatments may have added variability to patient repertoires. Discordant twins showed the same repertoire similarity as concordant twins, possibly from limited power. The study found lower TCRbeta diversity (inverse Simpson) in IBD patients than in healthy co-twins.

UMIs were attached via template switching, each with a 6-nucleotide sample barcode. After re-calling the 5' RACE reads, TCRdb lists one entry per CDR3 protein, DNA absent. The sample table includes under 130,000 distinct CDR3 sequences. The source of this sequence is a human donor with ulcerative colitis or Crohn's disease, or a healthy co-twin of an affected twin (not recorded which). The V and J genes are TRBV20-1 and TRBJ2-5; TCRdb gives TRBD2 as the D gene, but with no DNA this cannot be confirmed. Sample: blood. The CDR3: CSAARVAGGKETQYF.